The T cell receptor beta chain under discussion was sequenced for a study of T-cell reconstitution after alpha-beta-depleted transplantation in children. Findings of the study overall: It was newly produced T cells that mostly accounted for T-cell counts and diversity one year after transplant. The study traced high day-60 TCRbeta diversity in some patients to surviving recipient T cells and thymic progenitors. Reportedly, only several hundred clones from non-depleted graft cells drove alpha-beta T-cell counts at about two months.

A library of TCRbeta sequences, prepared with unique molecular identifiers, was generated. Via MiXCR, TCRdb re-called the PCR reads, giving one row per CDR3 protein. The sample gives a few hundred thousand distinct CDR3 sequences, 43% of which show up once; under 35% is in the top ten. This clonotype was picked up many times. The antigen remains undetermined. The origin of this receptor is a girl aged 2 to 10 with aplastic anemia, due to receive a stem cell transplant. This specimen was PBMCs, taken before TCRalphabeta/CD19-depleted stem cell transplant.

CDR3 amino acids: CASSLEGTRGLNTEAFF. CDR3 bases: TGTGCCAGCAGCTTAGAGGGTACCAGAGGTCTGAACACTGAAGCTTTCTTT. The V and J genes are TRBV11-2 and TRBJ1-1; D ambiguous. V lost 0 bases to trimming and J lost 0 bases, with 14 bases between them. The CDR3 runs 17 residues. CDR1 and CDR2 from the germline V gene are SGHAT and FQNNGV.